This T cell receptor beta chain derives from a study of T cells in Graves' hyperthyroidism and ophthalmopathy. Regarding the study as a whole: A 13 V-J model separated ophthalmopathy from stable hyperthyroidism. The blood repertoire included most of the expanded thyroid clonotypes above 0.001.

About this clonotype: Its antigen remains unknown.

V was shortened by 4 bases and J by 8 bases, with 12 bases between the two germline ends. The CDR3 length is 13 residues. CDR1 SGHVS and CDR2 FQNEAQ come from the germline V gene. It was RNA transcripts that yielded the amplified TCR beta CDR3 regions. The TCR CDR3 was amplified in a first-round RT-PCR using the HTBI primer set. TCRdb fed the multiplex PCR reads into MiXCR, producing one record per CDR3 protein. This sample yields about 610,000 distinct CDR3 sequences, of which about a sixth are seen a single time; around 3.3% belongs to the top ten. The chain is built from TRBV7-8 and TRBJ2-1, with a weak D call TRBD1 (5 bases). Sequencing was carried out using blood. The sequence came from a woman aged 40 to 50 with Graves' ophthalmopathy. CDR3 sequence (DNA): TGTGCCAGCAGCTGGGGCCTTTGGGATGAGCAGTTCTTC. Residues: CASSWGLWDEQFF.